Following are 7 T cell receptor beta chains from one sample sequenced in a study of blood T cell repertoires in COVID-19. The table came from immunoSEQ multiplex PCR; TCRdb's copy has only in-frame clones and leaves some out. The sample lists some 220,000 clones, roughly 80% occurring once. Sequenced material: peripheral blood. These receptors originate from a woman in her 70s with acute or convalescent COVID-19.

This chain connects TRBV6-1 to TRBJ2-1; the match to TRBD2 covers 10 bases. V lost 8 bases and J lost 7; bases outside the gene matches: 5. The CDR3 is made up of 13 amino acids. The germline V gene encodes CDR1 MNHNS and CDR2 SASEGT. The CDR3 region is CASVLAGGNEQFF. Written as DNA, the CDR3 is TGTGCCAGCGTATTAGCGGGGGGAAATGAGCAGTTCTTC.

The V and J genes are TRBV19 and TRBJ2-5, with TRBD1 as a possible D gene (5 bases). The V gene's germline CDR1 is LNHDA and CDR2 SQIVND (reference sequence). This CDR3 spans 13 amino acids. The V gene lost 5 bases and the J gene lost 2 bases, with 9 bases spanning the gap. This CDR3 is CASSGAAQETQYF. The CDR3 DNA is TGTGCCAGTAGTGGGGCAGCTCAAGAGACCCAGTACTTC. Based on the CDR3 plus reference TRBV19 and TRBJ2-5, the full variable domain is DGGITQSPKYLFRKEGQNVTLSCEQNLNHDAMYWYRQDPGQGLRLIYYSQIVNDFQKGDIAEGYSVSREKKESFPLTVTSAQKNPTAFYLCASSGAAQETQYFGPGTRLLVL.

V is TRBV4-3 and J is TRBJ2-3, with 8 bases fitting TRBD2. The CDR3 sequence is 15 residues long. Germline V gene sequence: CDR1 LGHNA, CDR2 YSLEER. Germline trimming cut 4 bases from V and 3 bases from J; bases unmatched to any gene: 6. The chain's CDR3 is CASSPLAAGTDTQYF. The CDR3 bases are TGCGCCAGCAGCCCACTAGCGGCGGGGACAGATACGCAGTATTTT.

The chain uses TRBV7-2 and TRBJ2-7, with a possible D match to TRBD2 (6 bases). Germline V gives CDR1 SGHTA, CDR2 FQGNSA. The V and J ends lost 4 bases and 3 bases respectively, with 13 bases between them. The CDR3 spans 14 residues. The CDR3, as DNA: TGTGCCAGCAGCTCAACCCGCGGGGTCTACGAGCAGTACTTC. Protein product: CASSSTRGVYEQYF.

Comments on this clone: One end of the junction fails to match germline, which may point to a read error. V gene TRBV6-1 combines with J gene TRBJ1-1; D uncertain. The CDR3 consists of 13 residues. CDR1 and CDR2 from the germline V gene are MNHNS and SASEGT. For the CDR3, the DNA is TGTGCCAGCAGCGAAGGGCTTTACACTGAAGCTTTCTTT. Protein sequence: CASSEGLYTEAFF.

The J gene is TRBJ2-1, the V gene TRBV24-1, with 14 bases lining up with TRBD2. The CDR3 runs 17 residues. With 1 base clipped from V and 6 bases from J, the junction kept 4 bases outside the gene matches. Germline lookup yields CDR1 KGHDR and CDR2 SFDVKD. The CDR3 sequence is CATSDFPGTSGGNEQFF. CDR3 DNA sequence: TGTGCCACCAGTGATTTCCCCGGGACTAGCGGGGGCAATGAGCAGTTCTTC.

The chain joins TRBV30 to TRBJ2-7, with D possibly matching TRBD2 (5 bases). From germline, CDR1 is GTSNPN and CDR2 SVGIG (reference sequence). The CDR3 runs 14 residues. V lost 4 bases to trimming and J lost 2 bases, with 15 bases between them. CDR3 residues: CAWKPPSHAYEQYF. The CDR3 bases are TGTGCCTGGAAGCCACCTAGCCACGCCTACGAGCAGTACTTC. The whole variable domain, remainder taken from reference TRBV30 and TRBJ2-7, is SQTIHQWPATLVQPVGSPLSLECTVEGTSNPNLYWYRQAAGRGLQLLFYSVGIGQISSEVPQNLSASRPQDRQFILSSKKLLLSDSGFYLCAWKPPSHAYEQYFGPGTRLTVT.